The next 9 T cell receptor beta chains were all read from a single sample in a study of blood T cell repertoires in COVID-19. The data were produced by immunoSEQ multiplex PCR, yet TCRdb's version contains in-frame clones alone and is incomplete. The profile shows approximately 250,000 clones, 75% to 90% of them singletons. Sequencing used peripheral blood. The receptors were sampled from a human donor in a cohort sampled during active COVID-19.

This sequence joins TRBV7-8 and TRBJ2-2; tentatively, D is TRBD2 (7 bases). This CDR3 is built from 15 residues. Germline V gene data show CDR1 as SGHVS and CDR2 as FQNEAQ. Trimming removed 8 bases at V and 7 bases at J, with 20 bases between. The CDR3 reads CASGGGRISDGELFF. Here the CDR3 DNA reads TGTGCCAGCGGGGGGGGCCGTATTTCTGACGGGGAGCTGTTTTTT.

The chain employs TRBV2 and TRBJ1-6; 7 bases agree with TRBD1. Germline V gene lookup returns CDR1 SNHLY and CDR2 FYNNEI. With V trimmed by 8 bases and J by 6 bases, 10 bases remained unmatched. The CDR3 has 15 amino acids. The CDR3 sequence: CASGFRDSVNSPLHF. CDR3 nucleotides: TGTGCCAGCGGGTTCCGGGACAGTGTTAATTCACCCCTCCACTTT. The whole variable domain, remainder taken from reference TRBV2 and TRBJ1-6, is EPEVTQTPSHQVTQMGQEVILRCVPISNHLYFYWYRQILGQKVEFLVSFYNNEISEKSEIFDDQFSVERPDGSNFTLKIRSTKLEDSAMYFCASGFRDSVNSPLHFGNGTRLTVT.

The chain is built from TRBV29-1 and TRBJ2-7, with 9 nucleotides matching TRBD1. V trimming: 8 bases; J trimming: 2 bases; junction bases outside the gene matches: 4. The CDR3 has 12 residues. The germline gives CDR1 SQVTM, CDR2 ANQGSEA. CDR3 in amino acids: CSLRDRAYEQYF. In DNA, the CDR3 is TGCAGCCTCCGGGACAGGGCCTACGAGCAGTACTTC.

The chain uses TRBV4-1 and TRBJ2-7; 8 nucleotides match TRBD1. With V trimmed by 0 bases and J by 6 bases, 10 bases remained unmatched. CDR1 is MGHRA and CDR2 is YSYEKL in the germline V gene. This CDR3 contains 16 residues. CDR3 coding DNA: TGCGCCAGCAGCCAAGAACGTGGTACAGGGGGGTCCGAGCAGTACTTC. Translating gives CASSQERGTGGSEQYF.

This chain links TRBV19 with TRBJ1-2, with 9 bases matching TRBD1. J was trimmed by 4 bases and V by 4 bases; bases with no gene match: 4. The CDR3 sequence is 14 residues long. Germline lookup yields CDR1 LNHDA and CDR2 SQIVND (reference sequence). DNA of the CDR3: TGTGCCAGTAGTAGGGACAGGGCCGGCTATGGCTACACCTTC. Translated: CASSRDRAGYGYTF. The full variable domain, its missing parts supplied by reference TRBV19 and TRBJ1-2, is DGGITQSPKYLFRKEGQNVTLSCEQNLNHDAMYWYRQDPGQGLRLIYYSQIVNDFQKGDIAEGYSVSREKKESFPLTVTSAQKNPTAFYLCASSRDRAGYGYTFGSGTRLTVV.

This chain connects TRBV18 to TRBJ1-4, with D unclear. V was trimmed by 5 bases and J by 0 bases, leaving 7 bases between them. This CDR3 has 14 residues. The germline V gene has CDR1 KGHSH and CDR2 LQKENI. As DNA, the CDR3 is TGTGCCAGCTCATCCTATTCAACTAATGAAAAACTGTTTTTT. Residues: CASSSYSTNEKLFF. Based on the CDR3 plus reference TRBV18 and TRBJ1-4, the full variable domain is NAGVMQNPRHLVRRRGQEARLRCSPMKGHSHVYWYRQLPEEGLKFMVYLQKENIIDESGMPKERFSAEFPKEGPSILRIQQVVRGDSAAYFCASSSYSTNEKLFFGSGTQLSVL.

The genes are TRBV5-6 and TRBJ2-1; D tentatively fits TRBD1 or TRBD2 (6 bases each). With 4 bases removed from V and 4 bases from J, the gap between germline ends came to 15 bases. CDR1 is SGHDT and CDR2 is YYEEEE in the germline V gene. This CDR3 has 15 amino acids. CDR3 residues: CASSLGGSRYNEQFF. The DNA for the CDR3 is TGTGCCAGCAGCCTGGGGGGCTCGCGGTACAATGAGCAGTTCTTC.

The chain links TRBV5-4 to TRBJ1-2; no clear D gene. The CDR3 has 13 amino acids. Trimming removed 0 bases at V and 6 bases at J, with 9 bases between. CDR1 and CDR2 (germline): SGHNT, YYREEE (reference sequence). The CDR3 DNA follows: TGTGCCAGCAGCTTGGAGGCGACTCATGGCTACACCTTC. Translated, it gives CASSLEATHGYTF. The whole variable domain, filled in from reference TRBV5-4 and TRBJ1-2, reads ETGVTQSPTHLIKTRGQQVTLRCSSQSGHNTVSWYQQALGQGPQFIFQYYREEENGRGNFPPRFSGLQFPNYSSELNVNALELDDSALYLCASSLEATHGYTFGSGTRLTVV.

V and J are TRBV19 and TRBJ2-5, with 7 bases aligning to TRBD2. V lost 6 bases to trimming and J lost 4 bases; unmatched junction nucleotides: 5. CDR1 and CDR2 (germline): LNHDA, SQIVND (reference sequence). The length of the CDR3 is 13 residues. The CDR3 spells CASRGRGVETQYF. The CDR3 region has the DNA TGTGCCAGTAGGGGCCGGGGGGTAGAGACCCAGTACTTC. Full variable domain (missing parts from reference TRBV19 and TRBJ2-5): DGGITQSPKYLFRKEGQNVTLSCEQNLNHDAMYWYRQDPGQGLRLIYYSQIVNDFQKGDIAEGYSVSREKKESFPLTVTSAQKNPTAFYLCASRGRGVETQYFGPGTRLLVL.